Shown below are 24 T cell receptor beta chains from a single sample sequenced in a study of CD8 T cells in Susac syndrome. RNA in amounts of roughly 0.5 to 1 ug was reverse transcribed with random hexamers. MiXCR, applied by TCRdb to the immunoSEQ multiplex PCR reads, yields one record per CDR3 protein. The sample lists 250,000 to 300,000 distinct CDR3 sequences, around 89% occurring once. Sequenced: CD8+ T cells from PBMCs. The source of these receptors is a human donor with multiple sclerosis.

The rearrangement joins TRBV9 to TRBJ2-3; 9 nucleotides align to TRBD2. V shed 6 bases and J 3 bases; nucleotides not matched to a gene: 8. The CDR3 is 15 residues long. Germline V gives CDR1 SGDLS, CDR2 YYNGEE. The CDR3 bases are TGTGCCAGCACTTGGGGAGCGGGAGGAACAGATACGCAGTATTTT. As protein: CASTWGAGGTDTQYF.

This clonotype was detected only once. This rearrangement joins TRBV7-2 to TRBJ1-5; possible D gene TRBD1, 5 bases. This CDR3 contains 15 residues. Germline V gene sequence: CDR1 SGHTA, CDR2 FQGNSA. V dropped 2 bases and J dropped 6 bases, with 14 bases sitting between them. CDR3 loop: CASSLWPGGTQPQHF. The CDR3 coding sequence is TGTGCCAGCAGCTTATGGCCGGGGGGGACTCAGCCCCAGCATTTT.

The chain uses TRBV19 and TRBJ2-1; 8 positions agree with TRBD2. V dropped 5 bases and J dropped 9; count of bases not matched to a gene: 15. CDR3 size: 16 residues. Germline V gene sequence: CDR1 LNHDA, CDR2 SQIVND (reference sequence). The CDR3 loop is CASSPWSGSPRGEQFF. Written as DNA, the CDR3 is TGTGCCAGTAGTCCGTGGAGCGGGAGTCCCAGGGGTGAGCAGTTCTTC.

V usage is TRBV28 and J usage is TRBJ2-1; D ambiguous. CDR1 MDHEN and CDR2 SYDVKM come from the germline V gene. The CDR3 has 14 amino acids. Trimming cost V 2 bases and J 7 bases, with 12 bases left between them. The CDR3 spells CASSLGVVQNEQFF. In DNA, the CDR3 is TGTGCCAGCAGTTTAGGGGTTGTCCAGAATGAGCAGTTCTTC. The full variable domain, completed using reference TRBV28 and TRBJ2-1, is DVKVTQSSRYLVKRTGEKVFLECVQDMDHENMFWYRQDPGLGLRLIYFSYDVKMKEKGDIPEGYSVSREKKERFSLILESASTNQTSMYLCASSLGVVQNEQFFGPGTRLTVL.

The genes are TRBV7-8 and TRBJ2-1; D possibly matches TRBD1 or TRBD2 (5 bases each). V dropped 5 bases and J dropped 8 bases, with 19 bases sitting between them. There are 15 residues in the CDR3. Germline V lookup: CDR1 SGHVS, CDR2 FQNEAQ. The CDR3 DNA reads as TGTGCCAGCAGCAACCGGGACGGTTTGGTAGATGAGCAGTTCTTC. This codes for CASSNRDGLVDEQFF.

About this clonotype itself: At one end, the junction sequence differs from germline, possibly due to a read error. The chain recombines TRBV12-3 or TRBV12-4 with TRBJ1-1, with D unresolved. CDR3 length: 14 amino acids. Written as DNA, the CDR3 is TGTGCCAGCAGGTTAGGCGGGGAGAACACTGAAGCTTTCTTT. It yields the protein CASRLGGENTEAFF.

This rearrangement joins TRBV20-1 to TRBJ1-5; tentative D call: TRBD1 (5 bases). Germline CDR1 is DFQATT and CDR2 is SNEGSKA (reference sequence). V gave up 0 bases and J gave up 4 bases, with 10 bases separating them. CDR3 size: 14 residues. In DNA, the CDR3 is TGCAGTGCTAGAGATCTCAGGGAGAATCAGCCCCAGCATTTT. As protein: CSARDLRENQPQHF.

V is TRBV29-1 and J is TRBJ1-2; D is uncertain. CDR1 is SQVTM and CDR2 is ANQGSEA in the germline V gene. The germline V and J ends were trimmed by 6 bases and 7 bases, with 12 bases remaining between them. The CDR3 spans 11 residues. The chain's CDR3 is CSVEIRGGYTF. In DNA, the CDR3 is TGCAGCGTCGAAATCCGTGGTGGCTACACCTTC.

In this sample, this clonotype turned up once. The chain carries TRBV27 and TRBJ2-7, with 8 bases aligning to TRBD1. V lost 8 bases, J lost 3 bases, and 15 bases stayed unmatched. Germline CDR1 is MNHEY and CDR2 is SMNVEV (reference sequence). The CDR3 has 16 amino acids. CDR3 loop: CASAEGVGQVLYEQYF. DNA for the CDR3: TGTGCCAGCGCCGAGGGGGTGGGACAGGTACTCTACGAGCAGTACTTC.

The rearrangement links TRBV6-1 to TRBJ1-5; D perhaps matches TRBD1 (5 bases). CDR1 is MNHNS, CDR2 SASEGT, per germline. This CDR3 is built from 13 residues. Trimming pared 3 bases from V and 6 bases from J, leaving 9 bases between. The CDR3 sequence: CASSETETQPQHF. CDR3 DNA: TGTGCCAGCAGTGAGACAGAGACTCAGCCCCAGCATTTT.

V is TRBV20-1 and J is TRBJ2-1; weak D call: TRBD2 (6 bases). This CDR3 is 14 amino acids long. V was trimmed by 5 bases and J by 3 bases, leaving 14 bases between them. Looked up from germline, CDR1 is DFQATT and CDR2 is SNEGSKA (reference sequence). DNA for the CDR3: TGCAGTGCTTTACGGCGGGATCACTACAATGAGCAGTTCTTC. The encoded protein is CSALRRDHYNEQFF.

The V call is TRBV7-2, the J call TRBJ1-5; possible D gene TRBD1, 5 bases. Germline values: CDR1 SGHTA, CDR2 FQGNSA. Trimming left V 5 bases short and J 3 bases short, with 20 bases between. The CDR3 covers 17 residues. CDR3 in DNA: TGTGCCAGCAGCCTCCTTGGGGCCCACTCTCCCAATCAGCCCCAGCATTTT. As protein: CASSLLGAHSPNQPQHF.

This clonotype was seen once. The chain combines TRBV5-6 with TRBJ2-7, with 14 bases aligning to TRBD2. CDR1 and CDR2 from the germline V gene are SGHDT and YYEEEE. This CDR3 has 15 amino acids. V shed 5 bases, J shed 4 bases, and the junction held 5 bases outside the gene matches. For the CDR3, the DNA is TGTGCCAGCAGTGGGGGACTAGCGGGGGTGTACGAGCAGTACTTC. It codes for CASSGGLAGVYEQYF.

The gene calls are TRBV28 and TRBJ2-7; 8 bases map to TRBD2. CDR3 length: 16 amino acids. Trimming removed 1 base from V and 3 bases from J; junction bases left unmatched: 8. Germline CDR1 is MDHEN and CDR2 is SYDVKM. CDR3 DNA sequence: TGTGCCAGCAGTTTATCCGGGACTAGTGTAAGCTACGAGCAGTACTTC. This sequence encodes CASSLSGTSVSYEQYF. Complete variable domain (other parts from reference TRBV28 and TRBJ2-7): DVKVTQSSRYLVKRTGEKVFLECVQDMDHENMFWYRQDPGLGLRLIYFSYDVKMKEKGDIPEGYSVSREKKERFSLILESASTNQTSMYLCASSLSGTSVSYEQYFGPGTRLTVT.

V and J are TRBV9 and TRBJ1-2; 7 bases agree with TRBD1. J gave up 4 bases and V 4 bases, and 10 bases lay outside the gene matches. The V gene's germline CDR1 is SGDLS and CDR2 YYNGEE. The CDR3 runs 15 residues. The CDR3 sequence is CASSRTGAILYGYTF. The CDR3 DNA sequence: TGTGCCAGCAGCAGGACAGGTGCAATCCTCTATGGCTACACCTTC.

J is TRBJ1-2 and V is TRBV19; TRBD1 might be the D (5 bases). V was shortened by 5 bases and J by 3 bases, with 13 bases between the two germline ends. This CDR3 comprises 14 residues. The germline V gene has CDR1 LNHDA and CDR2 SQIVND (reference sequence). The CDR3 DNA sequence: TGTGCCAGTAGTGCCATTACAGGTTACTATGGCTACACCTTC. It codes for CASSAITGYYGYTF.

This clonotype occurred a few times. This sequence joins TRBV28 and TRBJ2-7, with D perhaps being TRBD1 or TRBD2 (5 bases each). The CDR3 consists of 14 residues. Germline V gene data show CDR1 as MDHEN and CDR2 as SYDVKM. V was pared by 3 bases and J by 3 bases, with 12 bases between. CDR3 coding DNA: TGTGCCAGCAGTTTTGGCACAGGACTCTACGAGCAGTACTTC. Translating gives CASSFGTGLYEQYF. Drawing the rest from reference TRBV28 and TRBJ2-7, the complete variable domain is DVKVTQSSRYLVKRTGEKVFLECVQDMDHENMFWYRQDPGLGLRLIYFSYDVKMKEKGDIPEGYSVSREKKERFSLILESASTNQTSMYLCASSFGTGLYEQYFGPGTRLTVT.

The CDR3 protein is CASSSRIRLAGDYNEQFF. The DNA for the CDR3 is TGTGCCAGCAGCTCCCGAATCAGACTAGCGGGAGATTACAATGAGCAGTTCTTC. V and J are TRBV12-3 or TRBV12-4 and TRBJ2-1; 12 bases fit TRBD2. The CDR3 covers 18 residues. The ends lost 6 bases at V and 4 bases at J; junction bases unmatched: 13.

The chain links TRBV20-1 to TRBJ2-1, with D uncertain. V was shortened by 6 bases and J by 8 bases, with 11 bases between the two germline ends. Germline CDR1 DFQATT, CDR2 SNEGSKA (reference sequence). CDR3 length: 11 amino acids. The CDR3 DNA reads TGCAGTGCCATAATCCTCTATGAGCAGTTCTTC. Amino acid sequence: CSAIILYEQFF.

The rearrangement links TRBV20-1 to TRBJ2-3; maybe TRBD2 (6 bases). Germline CDR1 DFQATT, CDR2 SNEGSKA (reference sequence). This CDR3 spans 14 amino acids. Trimming took off 6 bases at V and 7 bases at J, with 20 bases between the two ends. The CDR3 protein is CSAGSLRGVYTQYF. DNA of the CDR3: TGCAGTGCCGGGTCGTTGCGCGGGGTTTATACGCAGTATTTT.

The chain employs TRBV7-9 and TRBJ2-5; D is unclear. The V end was cut by 5 bases, the J end by 1 base, with 5 bases between. Germline V gives CDR1 SEHNR, CDR2 FQNEAQ (reference sequence). This CDR3 contains 12 residues. CDR3: CASSPTQETQYF. The CDR3 coding sequence is TGTGCCAGCAGCCCAACCCAAGAGACCCAGTACTTC.

V usage is TRBV6-4 and J usage is TRBJ2-3; TRBD2 matches at 8 bases. The CDR3 extends over 14 amino acids. The V gene's germline CDR1 is MRHNA and CDR2 SNTAGT. The V gene end was trimmed by 6 bases and the J gene end by 2 bases; junction bases not matched to a gene: 4. In DNA form, the CDR3 reads TGTGCCAGCAGCCTAGCGGGTAACACAGATACGCAGTATTTT. Protein sequence: CASSLAGNTDTQYF.

This clonotype is a singleton in its sample. The V and J genes are TRBV24-1 and TRBJ2-5; 10 bases align to TRBD2. V was clipped by 4 bases and J by 0 bases; unmatched bases: 1. Germline loops: CDR1 KGHDR, CDR2 SFDVKD. The CDR3 is 15 amino acids. As DNA, the CDR3 is TGTGCCACCAGTGACCTAGCGGGAGACCAAGAGACCCAGTACTTC. It is translated as CATSDLAGDQETQYF.

This sequence joins TRBV6-2 or TRBV6-3 and TRBJ2-3; possibly TRBD1 for D (5 bases). The CDR3 consists of 16 residues. Trimming took 6 bases from V and 2 from J, leaving 18 bases between them. The germline CDR1 and CDR2 sequences are MNHEY and SVGEGT. CDR3 protein: CASSPNRLGSTDTQYF. In DNA, the CDR3 is TGTGCCAGCAGCCCAAACAGGCTCGGCTCCACAGATACGCAGTATTTT.